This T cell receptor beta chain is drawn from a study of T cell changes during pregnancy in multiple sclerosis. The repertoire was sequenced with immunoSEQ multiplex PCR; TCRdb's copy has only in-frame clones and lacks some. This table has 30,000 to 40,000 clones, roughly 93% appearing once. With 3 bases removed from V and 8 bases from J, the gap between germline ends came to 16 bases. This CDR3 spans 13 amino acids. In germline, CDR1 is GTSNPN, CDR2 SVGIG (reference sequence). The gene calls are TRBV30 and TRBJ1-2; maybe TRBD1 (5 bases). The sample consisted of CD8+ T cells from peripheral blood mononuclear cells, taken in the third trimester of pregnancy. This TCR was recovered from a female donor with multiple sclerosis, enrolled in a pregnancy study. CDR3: CAWRDGQIDGYTF. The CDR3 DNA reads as TGTGCCTGGAGAGACGGACAAATCGACGGCTACACCTTC.